Presented here are 32 T cell receptor beta chains from one specimen sequenced in a study of T cell changes during pregnancy in multiple sclerosis. Profiled with immunoSEQ multiplex PCR; TCRdb holds only in-frame clones, not every one. The table includes over 60,000 clones, around 96% detected once. Source: CD8+ T cells from peripheral blood mononuclear cells, taken after pregnancy. All receptors come from a female donor with multiple sclerosis, enrolled in a pregnancy study.

The J gene is TRBJ2-7, the V gene TRBV7-9, with 8 bases aligning to TRBD1. The germline gives CDR1 SEHNR, CDR2 FQNEAQ (reference sequence). Trimming cost V 4 bases and J 7 bases; bases outside gene matches: 9. This CDR3 comprises 14 residues. CDR3 in amino acids: CASSSTTGAGEQYF. CDR3 DNA: TGTGCCAGCAGCTCGACGACAGGGGCAGGTGAGCAGTACTTC. Combining the CDR3 with reference TRBV7-9 and TRBJ2-7 gives the whole variable domain DTGVSQNPRHKITKRGQNVTFRCDPISEHNRLYWYRQTLGQGPEFLTYFQNEAQLEKSRLLSDRFSAERPKGSFSTLEIQRTEQGDSAMYLCASSSTTGAGEQYFGPGTRLTVT.

The V call is TRBV27, the J call TRBJ1-1; 11 positions match TRBD1. The CDR3 has 14 residues. Trimming removed 3 bases from V and 7 bases from J; junction bases left unmatched: 4. The V gene's germline CDR1 is MNHEY and CDR2 SMNVEV (reference sequence). This CDR3 is CASSFGTGGGEAFF. The CDR3, as DNA: TGTGCCAGCAGTTTCGGGACAGGGGGTGGTGAAGCTTTCTTT.

This clone was detected once. The genes are TRBV6-6 and TRBJ1-2, with D possibly TRBD1 on 5 matching bases. The V gene lost 2 bases and the J gene lost 8 bases, with 12 bases spanning the gap. CDR3 length: 13 residues. The germline V gene has CDR1 MNHNY and CDR2 SVGAGI (reference sequence). Here the CDR3 reads CASSYVSGLGYTF. The CDR3 nucleotides are TGTGCCAGCAGTTACGTGTCGGGACTGGGCTACACCTTC.

The chain combines TRBV27 with TRBJ2-6; D is unclear. The V end lost 2 bases, the J end lost 0 bases, and 11 bases lay between the germline ends. Germline V gene sequence: CDR1 MNHEY, CDR2 SMNVEV (reference sequence). This CDR3 comprises 17 residues. This chain's CDR3 is CASSLSLPSSGANVLTF. The CDR3 DNA is TGTGCCAGCAGTTTAAGCCTTCCTAGCTCTGGGGCCAACGTCCTGACTTTC.

The chain is built from TRBV28 and TRBJ2-7, with 8 nucleotides matching TRBD1. Germline assignment: CDR1 MDHEN and CDR2 SYDVKM. CDR3 length: 16 amino acids. Trimming took 6 bases from V and 6 from J; bases not matched to a gene: 16. The CDR3 protein is CASSSGPGTGASEQYF. In DNA form, the CDR3 reads TGTGCCAGCAGCTCCGGTCCTGGGACAGGTGCTTCCGAGCAGTACTTC.

The chain uses TRBV7-9 and TRBJ1-1; D is uncertain. Trimming left V 1 base short and J 5 bases short, with 5 bases between. CDR3 length: 12 amino acids. Germline loops: CDR1 SEHNR, CDR2 FQNEAQ (reference sequence). CDR3 loop: CASSLVQTEAFF. CDR3 bases: TGTGCCAGCAGCTTAGTACAGACTGAAGCTTTCTTT. The whole variable domain, filled in from reference TRBV7-9 and TRBJ1-1, reads DTGVSQNPRHKITKRGQNVTFRCDPISEHNRLYWYRQTLGQGPEFLTYFQNEAQLEKSRLLSDRFSAERPKGSFSTLEIQRTEQGDSAMYLCASSLVQTEAFFGQGTRLTVV.

The chain uses TRBV11-2 and TRBJ1-4; no firm D call. This CDR3 region has 14 residues. The V gene's germline CDR1 is SGHAT and CDR2 FQNNGV. Trimming took off 3 bases at V and 6 bases at J, with 11 bases between the two ends. CDR3 in amino acids: CASSFMSGYEKLFF. As DNA, the CDR3 is TGTGCCAGCAGCTTTATGTCTGGCTATGAAAAACTGTTTTTT.

V and J are TRBV13 and TRBJ2-1, with a weak D call TRBD2 (6 bases). Trimming took off 2 bases at V and 5 bases at J, with 10 bases between the two ends. There are 14 residues in the CDR3. Germline values: CDR1 PRHDT, CDR2 FYEKMQ (reference sequence). CDR3 in DNA: TGTGCCAGCAGCTTACGGGGGATCAACAATGAGCAGTTCTTC. It codes for CASSLRGINNEQFF.

Comment on this clone: Other nucleotide sequences from this sample produce the same CDR3. The chain has TRBV4-1 and TRBJ2-7; no reliable D call. Germline values: CDR1 MGHRA, CDR2 YSYEKL. CDR3 size: 11 residues. V lost 1 base and J 7 bases, leaving 5 bases between the germline ends. The CDR3 DNA follows: TGCGCCAGCAGCCAAGGCCGGGAGCAGTACTTC. Its translation is CASSQGREQYF.

The chain employs TRBV13 and TRBJ2-1; no clear D. V gave up 5 bases and J gave up 8 bases, with 10 bases separating them. The CDR3 totals 12 residues. Germline CDR1 reads PRHDT; CDR2 reads FYEKMQ (reference sequence). CDR3 DNA sequence: TGTGCCAGCAGCGCTTTAGTCGATGAGCAGTTCTTC. Amino acid sequence: CASSALVDEQFF.

The chain combines TRBV7-8 with TRBJ2-2; 10 positions agree with TRBD2. V lost 2 bases to trimming and J lost 5 bases; unmatched junction nucleotides: 5. This CDR3 spans 16 amino acids. Germline lookup yields CDR1 SGHVS and CDR2 FQNEAQ. CDR3 residues: CASSLLRTSGTGELFF. The CDR3 DNA reads as TGTGCCAGCAGCTTACTTAGGACTAGCGGTACCGGGGAGCTGTTTTTT.

The gene calls are TRBV7-9 and TRBJ1-3, with a tentative D call TRBD1 (6 bases). This CDR3 comprises 14 residues. Between the trimmed V and J ends, which lost 1 base and 3 bases, there was a span of 7 bases. Germline-derived CDR1 and CDR2 are SEHNR and FQNEAQ (reference sequence). The CDR3 DNA reads as TGTGCCAGCAGCTTAGAGGGGGATGGAAACACCATATATTTT. Translated, it gives CASSLEGDGNTIYF.

This clone came up once. The gene calls are TRBV6-5 and TRBJ2-1; 15 positions agree with TRBD2. Per germline, CDR1 MNHEY and CDR2 SVGAGI. J was trimmed by 10 bases and V by 0 bases; bases with no gene match: 1. The CDR3 contains 15 residues. DNA for the CDR3: TGTGCCAGCAGTTACTCCGGGACTAGCGGGAGGGAGCAGTTCTTC. Protein product: CASSYSGTSGREQFF.

This clone occurred once. This chain uses TRBV25-1 with TRBJ2-7; D may be TRBD2 (6 bases). Trimming removed 5 bases from V and 1 base from J, with 18 bases in between. Germline V lookup: CDR1 MGHDK, CDR2 SYGVNS. The CDR3 is 16 amino acids. The chain's CDR3 is CASSRDPGEPSYEQYF. The CDR3 region has the DNA TGTGCCAGCAGTAGGGACCCGGGAGAGCCATCCTACGAGCAGTACTTC.

This chain links TRBV5-1 with TRBJ2-1, with D unclear. The CDR3 contains 15 residues. The V gene lost 1 base and the J gene lost 11 bases, with 19 bases spanning the gap. The germline V gene has CDR1 SGHRS and CDR2 YFSETQ. CDR3 DNA: TGCGCCAGCAGCTTGTATAACGTTCTTGAACATCAGCAGTTCTTC. Translated: CASSLYNVLEHQQFF.

The CDR3 spells CASSEPESSYEQYF. The CDR3 region has the DNA TGCGCCAGCAGTGAGCCGGAGAGCTCCTACGAGCAGTACTTC. The chain is built from TRBV10-2 and TRBJ2-5; no clear D. The end of the DNA is better explained by TRBJ2-7, so the J call may be wrong. This CDR3 region has 14 residues. Germline V gene lookup returns CDR1 WSHSY and CDR2 SAAADI.

The chain recombines TRBV28 with TRBJ2-1, with a possible D match to TRBD2 (5 bases). Germline CDR1 reads MDHEN; CDR2 reads SYDVKM. The length of the CDR3 is 11 residues. V was clipped by 3 bases and J by 8 bases, with 5 bases between them. CDR3 protein: CASSLRDEQFF. Written as DNA, the CDR3 is TGTGCCAGCAGTTTGCGGGATGAGCAGTTCTTC. The full variable domain, rest sourced from reference TRBV28 and TRBJ2-1, is DVKVTQSSRYLVKRTGEKVFLECVQDMDHENMFWYRQDPGLGLRLIYFSYDVKMKEKGDIPEGYSVSREKKERFSLILESASTNQTSMYLCASSLRDEQFFGPGTRLTVL.

The chain uses TRBV28 and TRBJ2-3; possible D gene TRBD2, 5 bases. This CDR3 has 13 residues. V was cut by 10 bases and J by 2 bases, with 13 bases left in between. Germline CDR1 MDHEN, CDR2 SYDVKM. The CDR3: CAITRDLTDTQYF. CDR3 DNA: TGTGCCATCACTAGAGATCTCACAGATACGCAGTATTTT.

J is TRBJ1-5 and V is TRBV15, with 7 bases that match TRBD1. In germline, CDR1 is LNHNV, CDR2 YYDKDF (reference sequence). V shed 0 bases, J shed 7 bases, and the junction held 9 bases outside the gene matches. This CDR3 spans 16 amino acids. Here the CDR3 DNA reads TGTGCCACCAGCAGAGAACCGGGTGCCAGGGGGCAGCCCCAGCATTTT. Translating it yields CATSREPGARGQPQHF.

CDR3 DNA: TGTGCCAGCAGCTTAAGGGGGATGAACACTGAAGCTTTCTTT. Amino acids: CASSLRGMNTEAFF. The J gene is TRBJ1-1, the V gene TRBV7-2, with D maybe TRBD1 (6 bases). Trimming cost V 2 bases and J 0 bases, with 7 bases left between them. CDR1 SGHTA and CDR2 FQGNSA come from the germline V gene. The CDR3 consists of 14 residues.

J is TRBJ2-7 and V is TRBV10-3; D is perhaps TRBD1 (6 bases). With 0 bases removed from V and 3 bases from J, the gap between germline ends came to 15 bases. The germline V gene encodes CDR1 ENHRY and CDR2 SYGVKD. This CDR3 has 16 amino acids. The CDR3 loop reads CAISESDGTYLYEQYF. The DNA for the CDR3 is TGTGCCATCAGTGAGTCCGACGGGACATACCTCTACGAGCAGTACTTC.

This sequence joins TRBV6-1 and TRBJ2-7; TRBD2 matches at 13 bases. After removal of 7 bases from V and 4 bases from J, the junction contained 4 bases not matched to a gene. Looked up from germline, CDR1 is MNHNS and CDR2 is SASEGT. CDR3 length equals 14 residues. Written as DNA, the CDR3 is TGTGCCAGCATCGGACTAGCGGGAGTTTACGAGCAGTACTTC. Translating gives CASIGLAGVYEQYF.

The genes are TRBV27 and TRBJ2-1, with D uncertain. The germline V and J ends were trimmed by 4 bases and 10 bases, with 8 bases remaining between them. Germline CDR1 and CDR2: MNHEY and SMNVEV (reference sequence). This CDR3 is 11 amino acids long. The CDR3 nucleotides read TGTGCCAGCAGTTCTAGTGGCGAGCAGTTCTTC. Translated: CASSSSGEQFF.

This clone was found once. This chain joins TRBV9 and TRBJ2-5; tentatively, D is TRBD1 (6 bases). This CDR3 has 15 amino acids. The V gene lost 3 bases and the J gene lost 0 bases, with 12 bases spanning the gap. Germline assignment: CDR1 SGDLS and CDR2 YYNGEE. CDR3 in amino acids: CASSAGATYQETQYF. The CDR3 region has the DNA TGTGCCAGCAGCGCAGGGGCCACGTACCAAGAGACCCAGTACTTC.

The rearrangement links TRBV21-1 to TRBJ2-1; TRBD2 is the table's D call, not checked against the DNA. TRBV21-1 represents a pseudogene. The CDR3 is 19 amino acids. This CDR3 is CASSKGDYPDGTPDNEQFF. The DNA for the CDR3 is TGTGCCAGCAGCAAAGGGGACTATCCGGACGGGACGCCTGACAATGAGCAGTTCTTC.

The CDR3 reads CASSGGGGSDTQYF. CDR3 nucleotide sequence: TGTGCCAGCAGTGGAGGGGGCGGGTCAGATACGCAGTATTTT. This chain joins TRBV2 and TRBJ2-3; 7 bases are a match to TRBD1. Germline V CDR1 and CDR2: SNHLY, FYNNEI. CDR3 size: 14 residues. The trim removed 4 bases at V and 4 bases at J, leaving 5 bases unmatched.

The chain joins TRBV28 to TRBJ2-3, with D hard to call. This CDR3 spans 15 amino acids. Trimming removed 2 bases at V and 0 bases at J, with 9 bases between. CDR1 MDHEN and CDR2 SYDVKM come from the germline V gene. The CDR3: CASSLELTSTDTQYF. CDR3 nucleotide sequence: TGTGCCAGCAGTTTAGAGTTAACTAGCACAGATACGCAGTATTTT.

J is TRBJ2-7 and V is TRBV28; a possible D gene is TRBD1 (5 bases). CDR1 is MDHEN and CDR2 is SYDVKM in the germline V gene. CDR3 size: 13 residues. Trimming removed 2 bases at V and 4 bases at J, with 9 bases between. Written as DNA, the CDR3 is TGTGCCAGCAGTTTAGACGACAGATACGAGCAGTACTTC. Encoded protein: CASSLDDRYEQYF. Variable domain in full (rest from reference TRBV28 and TRBJ2-7): DVKVTQSSRYLVKRTGEKVFLECVQDMDHENMFWYRQDPGLGLRLIYFSYDVKMKEKGDIPEGYSVSREKKERFSLILESASTNQTSMYLCASSLDDRYEQYFGPGTRLTVT.

The chain couples TRBV28 to TRBJ2-1; possible D gene TRBD2, 8 bases. The CDR3 length is 14 residues. CDR1 MDHEN and CDR2 SYDVKM come from the germline V gene. The V end was cut by 3 bases, the J end by 8 bases, with 14 bases between. The CDR3, as DNA: TGTGCCAGCAGTTTTAGGGGGCGGGAGGATGAGCAGTTCTTC. Translation gives CASSFRGREDEQFF.

The V call is TRBV4-1, the J call TRBJ2-3, with 10 bases fitting TRBD2. From germline, CDR1 is MGHRA and CDR2 YSYEKL. The CDR3 consists of 21 residues. The trim removed 3 bases at V and 2 bases at J, leaving 20 bases unmatched. In DNA form, the CDR3 reads TGCGCCAGCAGCCACCTCCCGGTAGCGGGAGGACGGGCTACTACCACAGATACGCAGTATTTT. Protein sequence: CASSHLPVAGGRATTTDTQYF.

J is TRBJ1-1 and V is TRBV5-6; D might be TRBD1 (6 bases). V was trimmed by 4 bases and J by 5 bases, leaving 18 bases between them. This CDR3 is built from 15 residues. Germline V gene sequence: CDR1 SGHDT, CDR2 YYEEEE. The CDR3 coding sequence is TGTGCCAGCAGCCCAAAGGGGGGGCAGCGGACTGAAGCTTTCTTT. Translation gives CASSPKGGQRTEAFF.

This clone appeared once. The J gene is TRBJ1-2, the V gene TRBV5-4; D is perhaps TRBD1 (6 bases). Germline CDR1 reads SGHNT; CDR2 reads YYREEE (reference sequence). The CDR3 runs 13 residues. Trimming stripped 2 bases from V and 4 bases from J, with 9 bases between. For the CDR3, the DNA is TGTGCCAGCAGCTTTCAGGGGTCCTATGGCTACACCTTC. This gives the protein CASSFQGSYGYTF.